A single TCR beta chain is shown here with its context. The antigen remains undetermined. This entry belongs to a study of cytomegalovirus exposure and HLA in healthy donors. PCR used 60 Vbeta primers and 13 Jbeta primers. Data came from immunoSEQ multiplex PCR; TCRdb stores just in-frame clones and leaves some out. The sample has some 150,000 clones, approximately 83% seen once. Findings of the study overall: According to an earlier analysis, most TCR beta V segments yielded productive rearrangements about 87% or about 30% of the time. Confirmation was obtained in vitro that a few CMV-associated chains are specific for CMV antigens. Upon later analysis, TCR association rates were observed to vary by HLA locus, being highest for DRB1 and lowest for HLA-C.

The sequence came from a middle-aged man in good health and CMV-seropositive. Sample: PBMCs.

The DNA for the CDR3 is TGTGCCAGCTCACCCGACTTTAGCAATCAGCCCCAGCATTTT. Encoded protein: CASSPDFSNQPQHF. V usage is TRBV18 and J usage is TRBJ1-5; D remains unclear. The CDR3 consists of 14 residues. The V end was cut by 3 bases, the J end by 0 bases, with 6 bases between. Germline V gene data show CDR1 as KGHSH and CDR2 as LQKENI.